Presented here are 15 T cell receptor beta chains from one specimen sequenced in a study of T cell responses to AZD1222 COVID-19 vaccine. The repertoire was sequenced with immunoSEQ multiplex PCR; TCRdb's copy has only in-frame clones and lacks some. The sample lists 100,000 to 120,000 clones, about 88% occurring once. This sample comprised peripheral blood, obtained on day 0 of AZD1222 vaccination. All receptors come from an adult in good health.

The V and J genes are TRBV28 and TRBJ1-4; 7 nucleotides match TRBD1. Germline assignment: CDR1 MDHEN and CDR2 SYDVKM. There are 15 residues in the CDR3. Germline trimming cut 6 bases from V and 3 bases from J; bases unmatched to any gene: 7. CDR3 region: CASRYTGVPNEKLFF. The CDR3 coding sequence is TGTGCCAGCAGATACACAGGGGTACCTAATGAAAAACTGTTTTTT.

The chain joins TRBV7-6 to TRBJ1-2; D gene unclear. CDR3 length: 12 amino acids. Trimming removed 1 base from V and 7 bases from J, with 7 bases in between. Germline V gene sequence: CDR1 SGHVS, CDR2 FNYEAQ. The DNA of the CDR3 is TGTGCCAGCAGCTTAGGGGAGGGTGGCTACACCTTC. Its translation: CASSLGEGGYTF. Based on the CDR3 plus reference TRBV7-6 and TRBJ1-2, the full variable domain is GAGVSQSPRYKVTKRGQDVALRCDPISGHVSLYWYRQALGQGPEFLTYFNYEAQQDKSGLPNDRFSAERPEGSISTLTIQRTEQRDSAMYRCASSLGEGGYTFGSGTRLTVV.

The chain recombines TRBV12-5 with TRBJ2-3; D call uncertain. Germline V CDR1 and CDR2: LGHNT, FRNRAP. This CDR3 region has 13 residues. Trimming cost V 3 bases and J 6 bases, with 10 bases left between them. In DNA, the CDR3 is TGTGCTAGTGGTTTCTCCCAGGCCGATACGCAGTATTTT. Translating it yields CASGFSQADTQYF.

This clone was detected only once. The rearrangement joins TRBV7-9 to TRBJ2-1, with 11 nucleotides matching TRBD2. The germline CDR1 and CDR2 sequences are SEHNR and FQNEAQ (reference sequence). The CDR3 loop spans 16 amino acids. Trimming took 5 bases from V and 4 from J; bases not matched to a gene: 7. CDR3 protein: CASSMGLADLYNEQFF. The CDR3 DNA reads TGTGCCAGCAGCATGGGACTAGCGGACCTTTACAATGAGCAGTTCTTC. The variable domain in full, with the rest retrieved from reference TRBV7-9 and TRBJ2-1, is DTGVSQNPRHKITKRGQNVTFRCDPISEHNRLYWYRQTLGQGPEFLTYFQNEAQLEKSRLLSDRFSAERPKGSFSTLEIQRTEQGDSAMYLCASSMGLADLYNEQFFGPGTRLTVL.

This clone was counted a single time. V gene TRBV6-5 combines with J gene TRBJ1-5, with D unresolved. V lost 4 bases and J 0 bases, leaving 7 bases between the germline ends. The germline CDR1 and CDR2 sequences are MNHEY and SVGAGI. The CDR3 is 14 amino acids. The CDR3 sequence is CASSSTYSNQPQHF. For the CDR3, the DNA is TGTGCCAGCAGTTCCACTTATAGCAATCAGCCCCAGCATTTT.

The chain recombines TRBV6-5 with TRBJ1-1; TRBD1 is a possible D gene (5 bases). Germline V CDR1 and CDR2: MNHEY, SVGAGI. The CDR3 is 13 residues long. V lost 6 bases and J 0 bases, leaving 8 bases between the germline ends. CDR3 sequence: CASRQTVNTEAFF. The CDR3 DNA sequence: TGTGCCAGCAGGCAGACAGTGAACACTGAAGCTTTCTTT.

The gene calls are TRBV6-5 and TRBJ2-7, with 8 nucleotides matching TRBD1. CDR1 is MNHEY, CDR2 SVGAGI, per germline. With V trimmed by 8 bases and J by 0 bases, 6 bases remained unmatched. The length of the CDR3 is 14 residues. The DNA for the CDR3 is TGTGCCAGCTGGCGGGGACAGGACTCCTACGAGCAGTACTTC. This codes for CASWRGQDSYEQYF.

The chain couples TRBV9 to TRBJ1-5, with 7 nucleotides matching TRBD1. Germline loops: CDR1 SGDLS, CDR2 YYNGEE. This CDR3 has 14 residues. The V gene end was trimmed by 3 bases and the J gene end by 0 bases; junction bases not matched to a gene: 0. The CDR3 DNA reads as TGTGCCAGCAGCGGACAGGGTAGCAATCAGCCCCAGCATTTT. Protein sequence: CASSGQGSNQPQHF.

The CDR3 sequence: CASSLDGARVIYGYTF. CDR3 bases: TGTGCCAGCAGCTTGGACGGGGCGAGAGTAATATATGGCTACACCTTC. The chain has TRBV5-4 and TRBJ1-2; D possibly corresponds to TRBD1 (5 bases). V was trimmed by 0 bases and J by 5 bases, leaving 17 bases between them. Germline loops: CDR1 SGHNT, CDR2 YYREEE (reference sequence). The CDR3 loop spans 16 amino acids. The variable domain in full, with the rest retrieved from reference TRBV5-4 and TRBJ1-2, is ETGVTQSPTHLIKTRGQQVTLRCSSQSGHNTVSWYQQALGQGPQFIFQYYREEENGRGNFPPRFSGLQFPNYSSELNVNALELDDSALYLCASSLDGARVIYGYTFGSGTRLTVV.

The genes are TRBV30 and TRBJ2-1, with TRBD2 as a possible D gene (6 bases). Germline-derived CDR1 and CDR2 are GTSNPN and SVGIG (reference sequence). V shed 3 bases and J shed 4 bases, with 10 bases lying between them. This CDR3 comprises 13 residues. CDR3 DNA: TGTGCCTGGAGCCTGACTAGTTACAATGAGCAGTTCTTC. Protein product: CAWSLTSYNEQFF.

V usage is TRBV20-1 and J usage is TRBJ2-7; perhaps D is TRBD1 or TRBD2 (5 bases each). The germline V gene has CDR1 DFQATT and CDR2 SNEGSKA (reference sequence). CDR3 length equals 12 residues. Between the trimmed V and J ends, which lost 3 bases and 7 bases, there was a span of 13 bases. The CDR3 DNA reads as TGCAGTGCTAGTATTGGGGGTGGGGAGCAGTACTTC. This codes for CSASIGGGEQYF.

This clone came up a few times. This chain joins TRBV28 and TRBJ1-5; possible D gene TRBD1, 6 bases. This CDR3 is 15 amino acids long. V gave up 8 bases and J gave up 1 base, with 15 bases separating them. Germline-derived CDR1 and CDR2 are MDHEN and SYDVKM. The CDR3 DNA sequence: TGTGCCAGCGCCGAGGGGGGCGCGAGCAATCAGCCCCAGCATTTT. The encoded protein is CASAEGGASNQPQHF.

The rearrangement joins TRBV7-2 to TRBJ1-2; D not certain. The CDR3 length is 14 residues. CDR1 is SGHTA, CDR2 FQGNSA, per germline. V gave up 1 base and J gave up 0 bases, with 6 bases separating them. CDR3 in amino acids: CASSLEAANYGYTF. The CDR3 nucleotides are TGTGCCAGCAGCTTAGAGGCAGCTAACTATGGCTACACCTTC.

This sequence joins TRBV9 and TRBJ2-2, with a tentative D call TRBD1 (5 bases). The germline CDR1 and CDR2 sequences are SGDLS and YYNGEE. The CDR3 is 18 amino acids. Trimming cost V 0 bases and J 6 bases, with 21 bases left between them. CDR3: CASSVGLGQKRMAGELFF. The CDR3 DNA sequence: TGTGCCAGCAGCGTAGGTTTGGGGCAGAAGAGGATGGCCGGGGAGCTGTTTTTT. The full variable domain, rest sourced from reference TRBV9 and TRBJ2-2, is DSGVTQTPKHLITATGQRVTLRCSPRSGDLSVYWYQQSLDQGLQFLIQYYNGEERAKGNILERFSAQQFPDLHSELNLSSLELGDSALYFCASSVGLGQKRMAGELFFGEGSRLTVL.

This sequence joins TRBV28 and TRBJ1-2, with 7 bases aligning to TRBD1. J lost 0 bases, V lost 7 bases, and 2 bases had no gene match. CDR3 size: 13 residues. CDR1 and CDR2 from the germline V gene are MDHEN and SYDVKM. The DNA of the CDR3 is TGTGCCAGCAAAACAGGGGCTAACTATGGCTACACCTTC. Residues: CASKTGANYGYTF.